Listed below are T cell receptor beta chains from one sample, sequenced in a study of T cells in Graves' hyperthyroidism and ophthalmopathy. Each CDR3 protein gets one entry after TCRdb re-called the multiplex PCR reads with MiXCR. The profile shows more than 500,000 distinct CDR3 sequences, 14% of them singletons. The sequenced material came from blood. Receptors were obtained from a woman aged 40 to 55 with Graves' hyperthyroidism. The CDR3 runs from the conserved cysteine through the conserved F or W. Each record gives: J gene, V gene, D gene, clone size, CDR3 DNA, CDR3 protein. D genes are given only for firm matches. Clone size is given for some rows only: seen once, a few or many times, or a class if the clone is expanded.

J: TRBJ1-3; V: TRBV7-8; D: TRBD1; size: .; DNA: TGTGCCAGCAGCCCGCGGACAGGGTCTGGAAACACCATATATTTT; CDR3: CASSPRTGSGNTIYF
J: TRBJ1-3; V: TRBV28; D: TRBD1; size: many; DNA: TGTGCCAGCAGTACCCACAGGGGCTCTGGAAACACCATATATTTT; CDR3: CASSTHRGSGNTIYF
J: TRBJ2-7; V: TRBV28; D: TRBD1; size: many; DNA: TGTGCCAGCAGTCTCCGGGACAGGGGCTCCTACGAGCAGTACTTC; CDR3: CASSLRDRGSYEQYF
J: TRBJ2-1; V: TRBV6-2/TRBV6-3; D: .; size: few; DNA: TGTGCCACTTTGATCACGTTCAATGAGCAGTTCTTC; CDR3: CATLITFNEQFF
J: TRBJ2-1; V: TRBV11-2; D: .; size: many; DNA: TGTGCCAGCTCTTGGAATGAGCAGTTCTTC; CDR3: CASSWNEQFF
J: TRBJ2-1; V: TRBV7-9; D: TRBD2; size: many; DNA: TGTGCCAGCAGCCAGCGGACTAGCGGGATGAATGAGCAGTTCTTC; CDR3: CASSQRTSGMNEQFF
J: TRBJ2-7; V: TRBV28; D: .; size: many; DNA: TGTGCCAGCAGTCCCCCGTCACTCTACGAGCAGTACTTC; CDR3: CASSPPSLYEQYF
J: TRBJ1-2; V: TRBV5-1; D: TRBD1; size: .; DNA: TGCGCCAGCAGATTAGGGGGCGATGGCTACACCTTC; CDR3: CASRLGGDGYTF
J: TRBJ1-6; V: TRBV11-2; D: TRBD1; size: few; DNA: TGTGCCAGCAGCTTCGCCTCTATCAGTGGACAGGGGGTGAATTCACCCCTCCACTTT; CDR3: CASSFASISGQGVNSPLHF
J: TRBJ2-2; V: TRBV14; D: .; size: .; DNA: TGTGCCAGCAGCAGGACGGCAGTGGGGTACACCGGGGAGCTGTTTTTT; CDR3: CASSRTAVGYTGELFF
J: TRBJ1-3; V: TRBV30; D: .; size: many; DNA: TGTGCCTGGAGTGTGGACAGCAATTTTGGAAACACCATATATTTT; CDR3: CAWSVDSNFGNTIYF
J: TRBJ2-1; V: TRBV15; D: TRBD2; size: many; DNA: TGTGCCACCAGCAGAACCTTAGCGGGAGCGCTTCGGAATGAGCAGTTCTTC; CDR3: CATSRTLAGALRNEQFF
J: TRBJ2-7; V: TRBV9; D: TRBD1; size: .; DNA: TGTGCCAGCAGCGCGGGACAGGGAAGAGCTTCGTACGAGCAGTACTTC; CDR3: CASSAGQGRASYEQYF
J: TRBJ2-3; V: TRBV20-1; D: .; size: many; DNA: TGCAGTGCTAGATCTAAAGGTGGGACAGATACGCAGTATTTT; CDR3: CSARSKGGTDTQYF
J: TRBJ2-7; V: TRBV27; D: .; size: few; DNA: TGTGCCAGCAGTTTAATCGGCGGGCAAATCTACGAGCAGTACTTC; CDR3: CASSLIGGQIYEQYF
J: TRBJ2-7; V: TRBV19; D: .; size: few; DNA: TGTGCCAGTAGTACGGGACCCAGCCCCGACGAGCAGTACTTC; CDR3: CASSTGPSPDEQYF
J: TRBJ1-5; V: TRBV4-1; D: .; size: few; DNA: TGCGCCAGCAGCCAAGAAAGGGGCCAGCCCCAGCATTTT; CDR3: CASSQERGQPQHF
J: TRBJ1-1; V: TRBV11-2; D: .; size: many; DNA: TGTGCCAGCAGCTTATTATCGACAGGATTGATGAACACTGAAGCTTTCTTT; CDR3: CASSLLSTGLMNTEAFF